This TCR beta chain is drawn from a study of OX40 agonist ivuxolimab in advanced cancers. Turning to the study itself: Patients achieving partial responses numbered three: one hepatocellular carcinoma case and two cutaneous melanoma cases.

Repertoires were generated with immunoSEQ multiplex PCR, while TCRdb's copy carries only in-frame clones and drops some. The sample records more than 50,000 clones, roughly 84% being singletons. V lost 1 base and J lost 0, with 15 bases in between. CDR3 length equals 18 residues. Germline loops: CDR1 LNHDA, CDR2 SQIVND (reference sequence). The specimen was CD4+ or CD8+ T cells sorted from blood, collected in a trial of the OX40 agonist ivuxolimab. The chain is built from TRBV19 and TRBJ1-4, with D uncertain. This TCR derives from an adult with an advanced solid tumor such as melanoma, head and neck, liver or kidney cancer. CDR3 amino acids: CASSIARRSSATNEKLFF. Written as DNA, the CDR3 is TGTGCCAGTAGTATAGCTCGGAGGAGTTCCGCAACTAATGAAAAACTGTTTTTT.